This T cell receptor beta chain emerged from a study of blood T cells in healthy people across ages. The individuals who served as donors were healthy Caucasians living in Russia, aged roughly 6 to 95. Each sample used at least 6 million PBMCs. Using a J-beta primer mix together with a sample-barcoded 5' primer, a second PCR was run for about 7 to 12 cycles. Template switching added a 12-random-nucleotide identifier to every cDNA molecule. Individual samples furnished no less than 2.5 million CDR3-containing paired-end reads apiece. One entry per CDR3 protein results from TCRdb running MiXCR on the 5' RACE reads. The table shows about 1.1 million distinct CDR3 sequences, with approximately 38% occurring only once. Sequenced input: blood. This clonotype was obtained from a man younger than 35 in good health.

CDR3 bases: TGTGCCAGCAGTCCCGACAGGGGAATGGCCCATGGCTACACCTTC. It translates to CASSPDRGMAHGYTF. The chain carries TRBV27 and TRBJ1-2; TRBD1 matches 8 bases. V trimming: 5 bases; J trimming: 6 bases; junction bases outside the gene matches: 11. This CDR3 has 15 amino acids. Germline lookup yields CDR1 MNHEY and CDR2 SMNVEV (reference sequence).